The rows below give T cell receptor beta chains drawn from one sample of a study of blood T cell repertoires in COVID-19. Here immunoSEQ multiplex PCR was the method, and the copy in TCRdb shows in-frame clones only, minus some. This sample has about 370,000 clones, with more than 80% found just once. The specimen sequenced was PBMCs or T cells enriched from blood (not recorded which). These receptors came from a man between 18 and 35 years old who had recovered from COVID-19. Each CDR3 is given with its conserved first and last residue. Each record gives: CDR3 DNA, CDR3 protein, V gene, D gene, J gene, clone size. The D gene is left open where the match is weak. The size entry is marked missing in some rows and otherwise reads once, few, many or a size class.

DNA: TGTGCCAGCAGCTCCACTAGTCTAGCGGAGACCCAGTACTTC
CDR3: CASSSTSLAETQYF
V: TRBV7-2
D: .
J: TRBJ2-5
size: .

DNA: TGCGCCAGCAGCCAACCAGTCGCGGGGGGGCGCACAGATACGCAGTATTTT
CDR3: CASSQPVAGGRTDTQYF
V: TRBV4-1
D: TRBD2
J: TRBJ2-3
size: .

DNA: TGTGCCAGCAGGTCAGGGAGGGCTGAAGCTTTCTTT
CDR3: CASRSGRAEAFF
V: TRBV6-5
D: .
J: TRBJ1-1
size: .

DNA: TGTGCAAGTCGCTCGCAGGGATCTGGGAGGAGCAATCAGCCCCAGCATTTT
CDR3: CASRSQGSGRSNQPQHF
V: TRBV12-2
D: .
J: TRBJ1-5
size: .

DNA: TGTGCCAGCAGCAAATTCAATGAAACCGGGACAGATAGCAATCAGCCCCAGCATTTT
CDR3: CASSKFNETGTDSNQPQHF
V: TRBV21-1
D: .
J: TRBJ1-5
size: .

DNA: TGCGCCAGCAGCCAGAAGATTACAGGGTTTTCTAATTCACCCCTCCACTTT
CDR3: CASSQKITGFSNSPLHF
V: TRBV4-3
D: .
J: TRBJ1-6
size: .

DNA: TGTGCCAGCAGCTTGTCTTCGCGAGCTTTCTTT
CDR3: CASSLSSRAFF
V: TRBV5-5
D: .
J: TRBJ1-1
size: .

DNA: TGTGCCTGGAGTGTGAGGGCGGCGCCCAACTACGAGCAGTACTTC
CDR3: CAWSVRAAPNYEQYF
V: TRBV30
D: .
J: TRBJ2-7
size: .

DNA: TGTGCCAGCAGCGATAGCGGGAGGGCGAACACCGGGGAGCTGTTTTTT
CDR3: CASSDSGRANTGELFF
V: TRBV9
D: TRBD2
J: TRBJ2-2
size: many

DNA: TGTGCCAGCAGTGACTTTGAGACCCAGTACTTC
CDR3: CASSDFETQYF
V: TRBV2
D: .
J: TRBJ2-5
size: .

DNA: TGTGCCAGCAGTGGAGAGACAGGGGGAAACACCATATATTTT
CDR3: CASSGETGGNTIYF
V: TRBV2
D: TRBD1
J: TRBJ1-3
size: .

DNA: TGCGCCAGCAGCCAAGAACGGAGGTTGGAGTATGGCTACACCTTC
CDR3: CASSQERRLEYGYTF
V: TRBV4-3
D: .
J: TRBJ1-2
size: .

DNA: TGTGCCAGCAGCAAAGAGGGACAGGGGCTCCCCAACCGGATTCAGCCCCAGCATTTT
CDR3: CASSKEGQGLPNRIQPQHF
V: TRBV21-1
D: .
J: TRBJ1-5
size: .

DNA: TGTGCCAGCAGTTCCCCGACGACTAGCGGGAGATCAGGCGAGCAGTACTTC
CDR3: CASSSPTTSGRSGEQYF
V: TRBV28
D: TRBD2
J: TRBJ2-7
size: .

DNA: TGTGCCATCAGTGAGTCTTGGGGGGGAGGCAATCAGCCCCAGCATTTT
CDR3: CAISESWGGGNQPQHF
V: TRBV10-3
D: .
J: TRBJ1-5
size: .

DNA: TGTGCCAGCAGCAACTCAGGGAATCAGCCCCAGCATTTT
CDR3: CASSNSGNQPQHF
V: TRBV7-8
D: .
J: TRBJ1-5
size: .

DNA: TGTGCCAGCAGCGTAGAGGAGGGTTTAGATACGCAGTATTTT
CDR3: CASSVEEGLDTQYF
V: TRBV9
D: .
J: TRBJ2-3
size: .

DNA: TGCGCCAGCAGCTTCCTCTCCTACGAGCAGTACTTC
CDR3: CASSFLSYEQYF
V: TRBV5-1
D: .
J: TRBJ2-7
size: .

DNA: TGTGCCAGCAGTGAATTTGAGGGTAGGAATTCACCCCTCCACTTT
CDR3: CASSEFEGRNSPLHF
V: TRBV25-1
D: .
J: TRBJ1-6
size: .

DNA: TGCGCCAGCGGGGCAGGGCACTCCTACGAGCAGTACTTC
CDR3: CASGAGHSYEQYF
V: TRBV5-1
D: .
J: TRBJ2-7
size: .

DNA: TGTGCCAGCAGCCGTCTAGCGGGAGGAGGTCGGGAGACCCAGTACTTC
CDR3: CASSRLAGGGRETQYF
V: TRBV11-2
D: TRBD2
J: TRBJ2-5
size: few

DNA: TGTGCCAGTCGCAGGGGAACCAACTATGGCTACACCTTC
CDR3: CASRRGTNYGYTF
V: TRBV19
D: .
J: TRBJ1-2
size: .

DNA: TGTGCCAGCAGCTTGAGGGGGCAGATATACAATGAGCAGTTCTTC
CDR3: CASSLRGQIYNEQFF
V: TRBV7-2
D: TRBD1
J: TRBJ2-1
size: .

DNA: TGTGCCAGCAGCGCCGACCCTAGTAGATCCTACAATGAGCAGTTCTTC
CDR3: CASSADPSRSYNEQFF
V: TRBV9
D: .
J: TRBJ2-1
size: .

DNA: TGTGCCAGTAGTCCGGGACAGCAAGAGACCCAGTACTTC
CDR3: CASSPGQQETQYF
V: TRBV19
D: TRBD1
J: TRBJ2-5
size: .

DNA: TGTGCCAGCAGCCAAGGGGGACTAGTCTACAATGAGCAGTTCTTC
CDR3: CASSQGGLVYNEQFF
V: TRBV3-1/TRBV3-2
D: TRBD2
J: TRBJ2-1
size: .

DNA: TGCGCCAGCAGCCAAGATCCGACTAGCGGGAGGGAAGGTGAGCAGTTCTTC
CDR3: CASSQDPTSGREGEQFF
V: TRBV4-3
D: TRBD2
J: TRBJ2-1
size: .

DNA: TGCGCCAGCAGCCAAGATATGGGACAGGGAGTTATTGCTGAGCAGTTCTTC
CDR3: CASSQDMGQGVIAEQFF
V: TRBV4-1
D: TRBD1
J: TRBJ2-1
size: .

DNA: TGTGCCAGCAGCTTAGCGGGCTATACTAGCCTCGACGAGCAGTACTTC
CDR3: CASSLAGYTSLDEQYF
V: TRBV7-9
D: .
J: TRBJ2-7
size: .

DNA: TGTGCCAGTAGTATTAAGTCAGGGGAAGAGCAGTACTTC
CDR3: CASSIKSGEEQYF
V: TRBV19
D: .
J: TRBJ2-7
size: .

DNA: TGCGCCAGCAGCTTGGTGGGCAGGGCGGCAACTAATGAAAAACTGTTTTTT
CDR3: CASSLVGRAATNEKLFF
V: TRBV5-1
D: .
J: TRBJ1-4
size: once

DNA: TGTGCCAGCAGCCCCCGAGGACTAGCGGGGGGGCGTTACAATGAGCAGTTCTTC
CDR3: CASSPRGLAGGRYNEQFF
V: TRBV7-9
D: TRBD2
J: TRBJ2-1
size: few

DNA: TGTGCCAGCAGCGTAGACGCGTCGAGCTCCTATAATTCACCCCTCCACTTT
CDR3: CASSVDASSSYNSPLHF
V: TRBV9
D: .
J: TRBJ1-6
size: .

DNA: TGTGCCAGCACCCCGGAGACAGGCTACGAGCAGTACTTC
CDR3: CASTPETGYEQYF
V: TRBV6-5
D: .
J: TRBJ2-7
size: .

DNA: TGTGCCAGTAGTATCCAGGGTGGTCAGCCCCAGCATTTT
CDR3: CASSIQGGQPQHF
V: TRBV19
D: .
J: TRBJ1-5
size: .

DNA: TGTGCCAGCAGCCCCGGGGGCCAGGGGGTGCGGAATGAGCAGTTCTTC
CDR3: CASSPGGQGVRNEQFF
V: TRBV11-3
D: .
J: TRBJ2-1
size: .

DNA: TGTGCCTGGAGTGCGGGGGGGATAGCCTACAATGAGCAGTTCTTC
CDR3: CAWSAGGIAYNEQFF
V: TRBV30
D: TRBD2
J: TRBJ2-1
size: .

DNA: TGCGCCAGCAGCTTGGATGCTATCGGGTCTGGGGCCAACGTCCTGACTTTC
CDR3: CASSLDAIGSGANVLTF
V: TRBV5-1
D: .
J: TRBJ2-6
size: large

DNA: TGTGCCAGCAGTGAGGACAACGGCCCGCCGTACACCGGGGAGCTGTTTTTT
CDR3: CASSEDNGPPYTGELFF
V: TRBV25-1
D: .
J: TRBJ2-2
size: .

DNA: TGCAGCGTCAACTTGGCGGGACCTCGAAGCTACGAGCAGTACTTC
CDR3: CSVNLAGPRSYEQYF
V: TRBV29-1
D: .
J: TRBJ2-7
size: .